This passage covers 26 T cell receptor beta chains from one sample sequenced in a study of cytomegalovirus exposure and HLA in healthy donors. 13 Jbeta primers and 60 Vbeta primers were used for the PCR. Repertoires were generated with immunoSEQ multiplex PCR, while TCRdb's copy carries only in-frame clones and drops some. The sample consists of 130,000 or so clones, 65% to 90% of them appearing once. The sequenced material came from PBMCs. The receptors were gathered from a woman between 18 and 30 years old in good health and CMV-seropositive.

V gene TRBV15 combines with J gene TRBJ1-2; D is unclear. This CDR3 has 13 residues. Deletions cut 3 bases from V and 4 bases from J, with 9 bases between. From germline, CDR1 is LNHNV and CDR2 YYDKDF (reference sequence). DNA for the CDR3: TGTGCCACCAGCAGCACTATATCCTATGGCTACACCTTC. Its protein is CATSSTISYGYTF.

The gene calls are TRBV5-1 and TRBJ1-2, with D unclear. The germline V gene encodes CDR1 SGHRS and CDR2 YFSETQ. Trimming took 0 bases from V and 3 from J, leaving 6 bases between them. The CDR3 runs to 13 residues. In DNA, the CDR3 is TGCGCCAGCAGCTTGGGGGGAGACTATGGCTACACCTTC. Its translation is CASSLGGDYGYTF. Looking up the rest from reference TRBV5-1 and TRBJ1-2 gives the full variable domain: KAGVTQTPRYLIKTRGQQVTLSCSPISGHRSVSWYQQTPGQGLQFLFEYFSETQRNKGNFPGRFSGRQFSNSRSEMNVSTLELGDSALYLCASSLGGDYGYTFGSGTRLTVV.

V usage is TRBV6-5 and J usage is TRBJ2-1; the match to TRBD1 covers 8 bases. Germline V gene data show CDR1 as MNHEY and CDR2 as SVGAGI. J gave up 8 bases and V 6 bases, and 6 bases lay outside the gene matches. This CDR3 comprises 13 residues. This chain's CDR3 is CASSRQGFHEQFF. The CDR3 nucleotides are TGTGCCAGCAGCAGACAGGGGTTCCATGAGCAGTTCTTC.

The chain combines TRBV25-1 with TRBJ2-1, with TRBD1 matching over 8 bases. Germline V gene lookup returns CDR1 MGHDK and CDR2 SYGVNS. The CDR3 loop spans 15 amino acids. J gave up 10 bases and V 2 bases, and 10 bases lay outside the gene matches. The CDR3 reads CASSEGGRGQLEQFF. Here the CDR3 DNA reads TGTGCCAGCAGTGAAGGGGGCAGGGGGCAGTTAGAGCAGTTCTTC.

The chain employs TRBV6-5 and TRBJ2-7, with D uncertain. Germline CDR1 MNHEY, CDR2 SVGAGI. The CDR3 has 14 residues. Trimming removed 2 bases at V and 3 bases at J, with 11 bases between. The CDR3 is CASSYPGPLYEQYF. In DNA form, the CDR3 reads TGTGCCAGCAGTTACCCGGGTCCCCTCTACGAGCAGTACTTC.

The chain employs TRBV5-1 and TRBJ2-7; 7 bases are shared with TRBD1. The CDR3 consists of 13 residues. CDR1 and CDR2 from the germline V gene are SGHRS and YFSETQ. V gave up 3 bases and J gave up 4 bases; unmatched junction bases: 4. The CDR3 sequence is CASSWQGEYEQYF. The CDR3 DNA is TGCGCCAGCAGCTGGCAGGGGGAGTACGAGCAGTACTTC.

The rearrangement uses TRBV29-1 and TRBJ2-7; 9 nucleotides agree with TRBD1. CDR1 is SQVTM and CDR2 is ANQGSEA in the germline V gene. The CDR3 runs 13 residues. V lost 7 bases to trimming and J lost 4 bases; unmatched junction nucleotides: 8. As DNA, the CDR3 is TGCAGCGCGTCGGGACAGGGCTTATACGAGCAGTACTTC. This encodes CSASGQGLYEQYF.

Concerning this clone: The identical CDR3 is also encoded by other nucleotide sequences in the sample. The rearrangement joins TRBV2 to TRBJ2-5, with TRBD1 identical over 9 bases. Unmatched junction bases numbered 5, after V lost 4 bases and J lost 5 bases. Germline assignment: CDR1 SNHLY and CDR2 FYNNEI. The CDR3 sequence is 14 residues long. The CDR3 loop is CASSGTGGGETQYF. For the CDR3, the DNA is TGTGCCAGCAGTGGAACAGGGGGCGGGGAGACCCAGTACTTC.

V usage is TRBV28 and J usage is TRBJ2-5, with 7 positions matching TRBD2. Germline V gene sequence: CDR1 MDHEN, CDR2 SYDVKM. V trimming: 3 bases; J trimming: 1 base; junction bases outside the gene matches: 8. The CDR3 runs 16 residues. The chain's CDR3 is CASSFGLAETQETQYF. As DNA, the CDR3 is TGTGCCAGCAGTTTCGGGCTAGCGGAAACCCAAGAGACCCAGTACTTC.

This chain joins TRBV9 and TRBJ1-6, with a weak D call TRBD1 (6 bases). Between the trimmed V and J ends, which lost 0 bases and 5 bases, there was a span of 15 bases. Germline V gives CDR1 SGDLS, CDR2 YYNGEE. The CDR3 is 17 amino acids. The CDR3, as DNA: TGTGCCAGCAGCGTAGGGGGTGGGGGGGCGGATAATTCACCCCTCCACTTT. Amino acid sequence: CASSVGGGGADNSPLHF.

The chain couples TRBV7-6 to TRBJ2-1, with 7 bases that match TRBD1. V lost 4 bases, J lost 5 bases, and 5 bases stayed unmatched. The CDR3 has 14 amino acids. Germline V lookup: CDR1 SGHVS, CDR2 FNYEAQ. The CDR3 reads CASSSRTGNNEQFF. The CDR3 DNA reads TGTGCCAGCAGCTCCCGGACAGGTAACAATGAGCAGTTCTTC.

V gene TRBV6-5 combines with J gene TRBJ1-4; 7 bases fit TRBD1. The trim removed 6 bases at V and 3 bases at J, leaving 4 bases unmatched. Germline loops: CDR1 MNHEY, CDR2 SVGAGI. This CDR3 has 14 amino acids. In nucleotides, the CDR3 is TGTGCCAGCAGGCTTCAGGGGGCTAATGAAAAACTGTTTTTT. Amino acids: CASRLQGANEKLFF.

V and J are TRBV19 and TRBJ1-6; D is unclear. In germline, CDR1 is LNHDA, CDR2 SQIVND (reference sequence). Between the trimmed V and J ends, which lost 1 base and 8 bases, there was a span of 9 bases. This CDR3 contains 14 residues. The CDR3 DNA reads TGTGCCAGTAGTATAGTAGGCGGAGATTCACCCCTCCACTTT. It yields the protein CASSIVGGDSPLHF. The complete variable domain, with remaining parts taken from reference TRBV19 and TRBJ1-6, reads DGGITQSPKYLFRKEGQNVTLSCEQNLNHDAMYWYRQDPGQGLRLIYYSQIVNDFQKGDIAEGYSVSREKKESFPLTVTSAQKNPTAFYLCASSIVGGDSPLHFGNGTRLTVT.

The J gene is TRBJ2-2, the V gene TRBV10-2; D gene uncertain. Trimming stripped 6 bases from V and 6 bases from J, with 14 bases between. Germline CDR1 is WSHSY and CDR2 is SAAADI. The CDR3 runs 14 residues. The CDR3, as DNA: TGCGCCAGCAGGAACCCTAGTTCGGCCGGGGAGCTGTTTTTT. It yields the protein CASRNPSSAGELFF.

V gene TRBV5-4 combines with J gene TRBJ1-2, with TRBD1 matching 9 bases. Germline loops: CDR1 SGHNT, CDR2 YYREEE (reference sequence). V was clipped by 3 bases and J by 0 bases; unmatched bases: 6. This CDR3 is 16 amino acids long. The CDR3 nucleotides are TGTGCCAGCAGCTACGGGACAGGGAAAACTAACTATGGCTACACCTTC. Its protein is CASSYGTGKTNYGYTF. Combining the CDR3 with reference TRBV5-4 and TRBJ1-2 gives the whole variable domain ETGVTQSPTHLIKTRGQQVTLRCSSQSGHNTVSWYQQALGQGPQFIFQYYREEENGRGNFPPRFSGLQFPNYSSELNVNALELDDSALYLCASSYGTGKTNYGYTFGSGTRLTVV.

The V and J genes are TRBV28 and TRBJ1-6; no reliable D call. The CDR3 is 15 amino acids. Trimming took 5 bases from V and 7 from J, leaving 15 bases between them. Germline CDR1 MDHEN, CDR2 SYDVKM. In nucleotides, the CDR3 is TGTGCCAGCAGTCCCATAGGGAGGGCCAATTCACCCCTCCACTTT. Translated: CASSPIGRANSPLHF. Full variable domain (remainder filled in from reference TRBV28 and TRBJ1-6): DVKVTQSSRYLVKRTGEKVFLECVQDMDHENMFWYRQDPGLGLRLIYFSYDVKMKEKGDIPEGYSVSREKKERFSLILESASTNQTSMYLCASSPIGRANSPLHFGNGTRLTVT.

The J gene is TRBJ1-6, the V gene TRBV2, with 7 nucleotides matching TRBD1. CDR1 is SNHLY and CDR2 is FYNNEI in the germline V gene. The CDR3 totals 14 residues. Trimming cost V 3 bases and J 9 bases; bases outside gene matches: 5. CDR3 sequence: CASSDTGVSSPLHF. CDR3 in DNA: TGTGCCAGCAGTGACACAGGGGTAAGTTCACCCCTCCACTTT.

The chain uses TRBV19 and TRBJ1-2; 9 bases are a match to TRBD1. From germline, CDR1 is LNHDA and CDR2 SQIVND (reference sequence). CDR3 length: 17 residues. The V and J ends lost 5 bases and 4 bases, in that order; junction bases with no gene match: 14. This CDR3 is CASSLGGQGMMGYGYTF. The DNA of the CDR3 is TGTGCCAGTAGTCTCGGGGGACAGGGAATGATGGGCTATGGCTACACCTTC.

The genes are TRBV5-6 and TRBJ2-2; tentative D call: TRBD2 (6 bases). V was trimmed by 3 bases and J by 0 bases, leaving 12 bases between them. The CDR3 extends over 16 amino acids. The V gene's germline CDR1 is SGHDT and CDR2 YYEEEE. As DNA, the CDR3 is TGTGCCAGCAGCTCGGAGGGGTTACCGAACACCGGGGAGCTGTTTTTT. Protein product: CASSSEGLPNTGELFF.

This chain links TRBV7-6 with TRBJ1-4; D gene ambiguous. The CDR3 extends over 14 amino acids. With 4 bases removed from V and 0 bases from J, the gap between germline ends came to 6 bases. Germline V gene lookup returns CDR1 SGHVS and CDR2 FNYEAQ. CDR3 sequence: CASSSEATNEKLFF. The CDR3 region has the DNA TGTGCCAGCAGCTCAGAGGCAACTAATGAAAAACTGTTTTTT.

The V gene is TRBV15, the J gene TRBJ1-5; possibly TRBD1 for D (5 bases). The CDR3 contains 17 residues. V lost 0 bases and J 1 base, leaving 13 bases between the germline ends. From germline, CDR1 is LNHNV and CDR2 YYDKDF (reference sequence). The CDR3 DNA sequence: TGTGCCACCAGCAGAGATGTGGGGGGATGGAGCAATCAGCCCCAGCATTTT. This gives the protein CATSRDVGGWSNQPQHF.

Here the CDR3 DNA reads TGCGCCAGCAGTGGGACTAGCGGGGGGCAGGGCGGGGAGCTGTTTTTT. It codes for CASSGTSGGQGGELFF. The chain uses TRBV10-1 and TRBJ2-2; 14 nucleotides line up with TRBD2. V was clipped by 4 bases and J by 7 bases; unmatched bases: 5. The CDR3 covers 16 residues. CDR1 is WNHNN, CDR2 SYGVQD, per germline (reference sequence).

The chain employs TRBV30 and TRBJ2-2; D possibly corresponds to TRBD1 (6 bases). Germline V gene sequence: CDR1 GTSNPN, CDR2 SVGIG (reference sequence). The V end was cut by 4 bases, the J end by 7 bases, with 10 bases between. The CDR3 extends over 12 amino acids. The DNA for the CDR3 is TGTGCCTGGAAACAGGGCGGCGGGGAGCTGTTTTTT. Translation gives CAWKQGGGELFF.

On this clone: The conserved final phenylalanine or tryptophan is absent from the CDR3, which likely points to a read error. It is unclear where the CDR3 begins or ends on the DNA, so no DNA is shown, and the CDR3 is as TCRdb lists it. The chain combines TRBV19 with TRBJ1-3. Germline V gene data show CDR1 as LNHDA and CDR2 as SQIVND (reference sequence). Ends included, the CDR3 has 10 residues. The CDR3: CASSIEEPDG.

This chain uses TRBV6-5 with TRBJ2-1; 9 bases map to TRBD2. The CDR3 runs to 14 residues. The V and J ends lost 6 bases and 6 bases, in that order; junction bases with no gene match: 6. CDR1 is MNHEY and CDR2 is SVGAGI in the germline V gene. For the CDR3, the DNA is TGTGCCAGCAGGCGGGGGGGGGCGGGCAATGAGCAGTTCTTC. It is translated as CASRRGGAGNEQFF.

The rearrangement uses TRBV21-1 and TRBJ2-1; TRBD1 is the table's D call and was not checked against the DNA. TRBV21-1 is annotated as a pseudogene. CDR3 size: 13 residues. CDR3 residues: CARLRTEYNEQFF. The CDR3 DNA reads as TGTGCCAGGCTAAGGACAGAATACAATGAGCAGTTCTTC.